One sample yielded the 32 T cell receptor beta chains listed below, sequenced in a study of patients and donors after allogeneic stem cell transplantation (dated by TCRdb to between 2020 and 2021). The receptor library was made with RT-PCR. Sequencing was performed on a NextSeq 550. TCRdb's own reprocessing of the public reads used fastp at Q25 and MiXCR and kept productive beta chains. One record per CDR3 amino acid sequence lists the most common genes and DNA. The sample has around 240,000 distinct CDR3 sequences on record, around 14% of them singletons. The leading ten clones occupy under 14% of the sample. Specimen: blood, either unsorted or a sorted T cell fraction (not recorded which). The source is a human donor who was either an allogeneic HSCT recipient or a stem cell or donor lymphocyte infusion donor (not recorded which). It is not recorded whose cells these are; they may come from a transplant donor.

This clonotype occurred a few times. V is TRBV3-1 and J is TRBJ2-7, with TRBD2 matching over 7 bases. The CDR3 sequence is 16 residues long. Looked up from germline, CDR1 is LGHDT and CDR2 is YNNKEL (reference sequence). Trimming at V came to 3 bases and at J to 2 bases, leaving 10 bases not matched to a gene. In nucleotides, the CDR3 is TGTGCCAGCAGCCAGTCTTTGGCTAGCGGACCCTACGAGCAGTACTTC. This gives the protein CASSQSLASGPYEQYF.

The gene calls are TRBV5-1 and TRBJ1-2; 7 bases match TRBD1. Germline loops: CDR1 SGHRS, CDR2 YFSETQ. CDR3 length equals 14 residues. The ends lost 4 bases at V and 6 bases at J; junction bases unmatched: 9. The CDR3 DNA follows: TGCGCCAGCAGCCCCCTGACAGGGTTGGATGGCTACACCTTC. It is translated as CASSPLTGLDGYTF.

This chain uses TRBV15 with TRBJ1-4, with 9 bases lining up with TRBD1. CDR1 and CDR2 (germline): LNHNV, YYDKDF (reference sequence). J lost 7 bases, V lost 3 bases, and 6 bases had no gene match. The length of the CDR3 is 15 residues. CDR3 coding DNA: TGTGCCACCAGCAGGGTAACAGGGGGCGGTGAAAAACTGTTTTTT. Amino acids: CATSRVTGGGEKLFF.

This clonotype appeared a few times. V usage is TRBV24-1 and J usage is TRBJ1-5; D possibly corresponds to TRBD1 (5 bases). The CDR3 spans 16 residues. Germline CDR1 reads KGHDR; CDR2 reads SFDVKD. V gave up 3 bases and J gave up 2 bases, with 13 bases separating them. Here the CDR3 DNA reads TGTGCCACCAGTGATCAGAGGGACCCGGGCAATCAGCCCCAGCATTTT. This gives the protein CATSDQRDPGNQPQHF.

This clonotype has a count of ten or more. V and J are TRBV6-1 and TRBJ1-1, with unresolved D. Germline V gene data show CDR1 as MNHNS and CDR2 as SASEGT. The ends were cut back, 0 bases at V and 2 bases at J, with 10 bases in the middle. The length of the CDR3 is 15 residues. The CDR3 region is CASSEASRPNTEAFF. The CDR3 region has the DNA TGTGCCAGCAGTGAAGCTTCACGCCCCAACACTGAAGCTTTCTTT.

This clonotype came up a few times. V is TRBV20-1 and J is TRBJ1-5, with unresolved D. Trimming took off 5 bases at V and 4 bases at J, with 12 bases between the two ends. The CDR3 runs to 13 residues. Germline V lookup: CDR1 DFQATT, CDR2 SNEGSKA (reference sequence). This chain's CDR3 is CSASRDLNQPQHF. DNA for the CDR3: TGCAGTGCTTCCCGGGATCTGAATCAGCCCCAGCATTTT.

The rearrangement uses TRBV12-3 or TRBV12-4 and TRBJ2-3, with D perhaps TRBD2 (6 bases). Trimming cost V 1 base and J 4 bases, with 18 bases left between them. There are 17 residues in the CDR3. DNA for the CDR3: TGTGCCAGCAGTTTAGAGGAGGGTCTAGGGGCTTCAGATACGCAGTATTTT. Encoded protein: CASSLEEGLGASDTQYF.

J is TRBJ1-2 and V is TRBV7-9; D unclear. The CDR3 covers 15 residues. Looked up from germline, CDR1 is SEHNR and CDR2 is FQNEAQ (reference sequence). V lost 5 bases and J lost 3, with 16 bases in between. CDR3 in amino acids: CASSLGVGMDYGYTF. Written as DNA, the CDR3 is TGTGCCAGCAGCCTAGGAGTAGGGATGGACTATGGCTACACCTTC.

V is TRBV7-3 and J is TRBJ2-3; 8 bases match TRBD2. The junction had 7 bases not matched to a gene; V was cut back by 5 bases and J by 0 bases. The CDR3 has 16 amino acids. Germline V CDR1 and CDR2: SGHTA, FQGTGA. The CDR3 DNA is TGTGCCAGCAGCCGAATGGGCGGGGGGAGCACAGATACGCAGTATTTT. It translates to CASSRMGGGSTDTQYF.

The chain uses TRBV3-1 and TRBJ1-3, with 7 bases lining up with TRBD1. J was trimmed by 0 bases and V by 4 bases; bases with no gene match: 3. The CDR3 has 15 residues. Germline V gene data show CDR1 as LGHDT and CDR2 as YNNKEL (reference sequence). The CDR3 protein is CASSRGTASGNTIYF. The CDR3 DNA reads TGTGCCAGCAGCCGCGGGACAGCCTCTGGAAACACCATATATTTT. Combining the CDR3 with reference TRBV3-1 and TRBJ1-3 gives the whole variable domain DTAVSQTPKYLVTQMGNDKSIKCEQNLGHDTMYWYKQDSKKFLKIMFSYNNKELIINETVPNRFSPKSPDKAHLNLHINSLELGDSAVYFCASSRGTASGNTIYFGEGSWLTVV.

There are a few counts of this clonotype. The rearrangement uses TRBV19 and TRBJ2-7; D uncertain. This CDR3 region has 14 residues. Per germline, CDR1 LNHDA and CDR2 SQIVND (reference sequence). V was shortened by 4 bases and J by 2 bases, with 12 bases between the two germline ends. CDR3 region: CASSSVLSAYEQYF. The DNA for the CDR3 is TGTGCCAGTAGTAGTGTATTGTCGGCCTACGAGCAGTACTTC.

This clonotype was observed a handful of times. The J gene is TRBJ2-3, the V gene TRBV20-1, with a possible D match to TRBD2 (6 bases). Looked up from germline, CDR1 is DFQATT and CDR2 is SNEGSKA (reference sequence). V lost 3 bases and J lost 0, with 16 bases in between. The CDR3 consists of 16 residues. The CDR3 sequence is CSARGIAVTSTDTQYF. The CDR3 DNA follows: TGCAGTGCTAGGGGGATAGCGGTTACTAGCACAGATACGCAGTATTTT.

J is TRBJ1-2 and V is TRBV18, with D maybe TRBD1 (6 bases). From germline, CDR1 is KGHSH and CDR2 LQKENI. The CDR3 spans 14 residues. V dropped 3 bases and J dropped 4 bases, with 12 bases sitting between them. The CDR3 nucleotides are TGTGCCAGCTCACCCTCACTGGACAGCTATGGCTACACCTTC. Protein product: CASSPSLDSYGYTF.

The sample holds many counts of this clonotype. This chain connects TRBV5-1 to TRBJ2-3; 13 positions match TRBD2. CDR1 is SGHRS, CDR2 YFSETQ, per germline. This CDR3 comprises 19 residues. V lost 4 bases to trimming and J lost 1 base; unmatched junction nucleotides: 12. This CDR3 is CASSLRTSGGQRGTDTQYF. DNA of the CDR3: TGCGCCAGCAGCCTGAGGACTAGCGGGGGCCAAAGAGGCACAGATACGCAGTATTTT.

The rearrangement joins TRBV30 to TRBJ1-1; tentative D call: TRBD1 (6 bases). Germline lookup yields CDR1 GTSNPN and CDR2 SVGIG (reference sequence). The CDR3 runs to 15 residues. Trimming left V 4 bases short and J 2 bases short, with 17 bases between. The CDR3 reads CAWKGTRGRNTEAFF. CDR3 DNA: TGTGCCTGGAAAGGGACAAGGGGTCGAAACACTGAAGCTTTCTTT. The complete variable domain, with remaining parts taken from reference TRBV30 and TRBJ1-1, reads SQTIHQWPATLVQPVGSPLSLECTVEGTSNPNLYWYRQAAGRGLQLLFYSVGIGQISSEVPQNLSASRPQDRQFILSSKKLLLSDSGFYLCAWKGTRGRNTEAFFGQGTRLTVV.

Only a few counts were recorded for this clonotype. This chain connects TRBV7-3 to TRBJ2-1; D ambiguous. This CDR3 is 12 amino acids long. Trimming took 5 bases from V and 8 from J, leaving 10 bases between them. From germline, CDR1 is SGHTA and CDR2 FQGTGA. This CDR3 is CASSRGPDEQFF. The CDR3 bases are TGTGCCAGCAGCCGTGGGCCGGATGAGCAGTTCTTC.

This clonotype was found a few times. The rearrangement links TRBV6-2 or TRBV6-3 to TRBJ2-7, with no clear D. Germline V gene lookup returns CDR1 MNHEY and CDR2 SVGEGT. The CDR3 runs 12 residues. Trimming shortened V by 2 bases and J by 3 bases, and 5 bases separated the two germline ends. The CDR3: CASSYPYYEQYF. CDR3 DNA sequence: TGTGCCAGCAGTTACCCTTACTACGAGCAGTACTTC.

This clonotype came up many times. The rearrangement uses TRBV3-1 and TRBJ2-3; D is undetermined. The CDR3 covers 14 residues. The V gene's germline CDR1 is LGHDT and CDR2 YNNKEL (reference sequence). Trimming shortened V by 3 bases and J by 8 bases, and 15 bases separated the two germline ends. CDR3 residues: CASSQDLHSGTQYF. CDR3 coding DNA: TGTGCCAGCAGCCAGGACCTCCACAGTGGTACGCAGTATTTT.

This clonotype turned up a few times. V gene TRBV20-1 combines with J gene TRBJ2-5, with TRBD2 matching 7 bases. The CDR3 consists of 16 residues. V trimming: 6 bases; J trimming: 5 bases; junction bases outside the gene matches: 18. Germline assignment: CDR1 DFQATT and CDR2 SNEGSKA (reference sequence). The DNA of the CDR3 is TGCAGTGCCACTGCGGGAAGCGGGACGCGGGGCGAGACCCAGTACTTC. It specifies CSATAGSGTRGETQYF.

The chain is built from TRBV29-1 and TRBJ2-2; D unclear. The length of the CDR3 is 11 residues. From germline, CDR1 is SQVTM and CDR2 ANQGSEA. Trimming stripped 6 bases from V and 2 bases from J, with 4 bases between. CDR3: CSVGNTGELFF. The CDR3 bases are TGCAGCGTCGGAAACACCGGGGAGCTGTTTTTT.

The chain uses TRBV5-5 and TRBJ1-4, with a possible D match to TRBD1 (6 bases). The CDR3 spans 16 residues. The V end was cut by 4 bases, the J end by 5 bases, with 18 bases between. Germline assignment: CDR1 SGHKS and CDR2 YYEKEE (reference sequence). The CDR3 here is CASSPVGGALNEKLFF. The DNA of the CDR3 is TGTGCCAGCAGCCCAGTCGGGGGGGCCCTAAATGAAAAACTGTTTTTT.

The genes are TRBV29-1 and TRBJ1-2; possibly TRBD1 for D (5 bases). V was cut by 3 bases and J by 4 bases, with 12 bases left in between. The CDR3 has 13 amino acids. CDR1 is SQVTM and CDR2 is ANQGSEA in the germline V gene. CDR3 sequence reads: CSVDEGQGYGYTF. DNA for the CDR3: TGCAGCGTTGACGAGGGGCAGGGCTATGGCTACACCTTC.

This clonotype has a count of ten or more. This chain links TRBV2 with TRBJ2-7; 7 nucleotides match TRBD2. CDR1 is SNHLY and CDR2 is FYNNEI in the germline V gene. The length of the CDR3 is 13 residues. J lost 2 bases, V lost 6 bases, and 4 bases had no gene match. The DNA for the CDR3 is TGTGCCAGCAGGACGGGGGGTCCCTACGAGCAGTACTTC. Its translation: CASRTGGPYEQYF.

Only a few counts were recorded for this clonotype. V usage is TRBV18 and J usage is TRBJ1-6; perhaps TRBD1 as D (6 bases). CDR1 is KGHSH, CDR2 LQKENI, per germline. The V and J ends lost 3 bases and 9 bases respectively, with 18 bases between them. The CDR3 consists of 16 residues. CDR3 bases: TGTGCCAGCTCACCTATGAGGGGGTCTGAAGCTTCACCCCTCCACTTT. As protein: CASSPMRGSEASPLHF. Full variable domain (outside the CDR3, taken from reference TRBV18 and TRBJ1-6): NAGVMQNPRHLVRRRGQEARLRCSPMKGHSHVYWYRQLPEEGLKFMVYLQKENIIDESGMPKERFSAEFPKEGPSILRIQQVVRGDSAAYFCASSPMRGSEASPLHFGNGTRLTVT.

This clonotype was seen more than once but under ten times. The genes are TRBV29-1 and TRBJ1-5; 7 bases line up with TRBD1. Germline-derived CDR1 and CDR2 are SQVTM and ANQGSEA. The CDR3 totals 13 residues. With V trimmed by 6 bases and J by 5 bases, 7 bases remained unmatched. Here the CDR3 reads CSVRGQGDQPQHF. The CDR3 bases are TGCAGCGTCCGAGGGCAGGGGGATCAGCCCCAGCATTTT.

This clonotype showed up just a few times. The rearrangement links TRBV4-2 to TRBJ2-3; weak D call: TRBD1 (6 bases). Trimming removed 1 base from V and 0 bases from J, with 11 bases in between. The CDR3 extends over 16 amino acids. The V gene's germline CDR1 is LGHNA and CDR2 YNFKEQ. CDR3 coding DNA: TGTGCCAGCAGCCAAGTGGCAGGGGTGAGCACAGATACGCAGTATTTT. Amino acid sequence: CASSQVAGVSTDTQYF.

The chain links TRBV5-1 to TRBJ1-4, with a possible D match to TRBD1 (6 bases). The germline V gene has CDR1 SGHRS and CDR2 YFSETQ. V was trimmed by 1 base and J by 8 bases, leaving 15 bases between them. The CDR3 extends over 15 amino acids. CDR3 region: CASSLNPGGGEKLFF. The CDR3 DNA sequence: TGCGCCAGCAGCTTGAACCCCGGGGGGGGCGAAAAACTGTTTTTT.

The table lists this clonotype with a few counts. This chain connects TRBV5-1 to TRBJ2-7; TRBD1 might be the D (6 bases). The germline V and J ends were trimmed by 6 bases and 4 bases, with 17 bases remaining between them. CDR3 length: 14 amino acids. The germline V gene encodes CDR1 SGHRS and CDR2 YFSETQ. The CDR3 coding sequence is TGCGCCAGCAATCCGGGACAACATGTTTACGAGCAGTACTTC. Encoded protein: CASNPGQHVYEQYF.

This clonotype turned up a few times. V and J are TRBV28 and TRBJ2-2; 8 bases map to TRBD1. The germline V gene encodes CDR1 MDHEN and CDR2 SYDVKM. With 8 bases clipped from V and 4 bases from J, the junction kept 9 bases outside the gene matches. The CDR3 covers 15 residues. CDR3 DNA: TGTGCCAGCGGTCGGACAGGGTCTGGCACCGGGGAGCTGTTTTTT. Its translation is CASGRTGSGTGELFF.

This clonotype was found many times. The chain couples TRBV7-2 to TRBJ1-1; D might be TRBD1 (5 bases). CDR1 is SGHTA, CDR2 FQGNSA, per germline. The CDR3 has 14 amino acids. V lost 3 bases and J lost 5, with 13 bases in between. The CDR3 DNA follows: TGTGCCAGCAGCTTGGTTGGAGGGGATACTGAAGCTTTCTTT. As protein: CASSLVGGDTEAFF.

This chain connects TRBV6-5 to TRBJ2-5; D possibly corresponds to TRBD1 (5 bases). V lost 0 bases and J 2 bases, leaving 7 bases between the germline ends. Germline values: CDR1 MNHEY, CDR2 SVGAGI. The CDR3 spans 14 residues. CDR3 bases: TGTGCCAGCAGTTACTCGACAGCACAAGAGACCCAGTACTTC. This gives the protein CASSYSTAQETQYF.

This clonotype was counted only a few times. The chain uses TRBV14 and TRBJ2-7; 7 bases map to TRBD1. Unmatched junction bases numbered 6, after V lost 4 bases and J lost 0 bases. Germline-derived CDR1 and CDR2 are SGHDN and FVKESK. This CDR3 contains 15 residues. CDR3 sequence (DNA): TGTGCCAGCAGCCCCCTGGGACAGAGCTCCTACGAGCAGTACTTC. Protein: CASSPLGQSSYEQYF.